This TCR beta chain was captured by sequencing in a study of cytomegalovirus exposure and HLA in healthy donors. Study-wide results and caveats: Some V segments could not be told apart, so they were left out, TRBV6-2 and TRBV6-3 among them.

The PCR ran on 60 Vbeta and 13 Jbeta primers. The protocol was immunoSEQ multiplex PCR, while the TCRdb copy is restricted to in-frame clones and leaves out a portion. The sample has 100,000 to 150,000 clones; over 70% are singletons. CDR1 is GTSNPN, CDR2 SVGIG, per germline (reference sequence). CDR3 length equals 15 residues. V lost 0 bases and J lost 6; bases outside the gene matches: 6. This clone has a handful of counts. The antigen is not known. The V gene is TRBV30, the J gene TRBJ2-1, with 9 bases matching TRBD2. Sequencing was carried out using PBMCs. The source of this sequence is a woman aged 18-30 years in good health and CMV-seronegative. The DNA for the CDR3 is TGTGCCTGGAGTGTTCTAGCGGGGATGGGCAATGAGCAGTTCTTC. Protein: CAWSVLAGMGNEQFF.